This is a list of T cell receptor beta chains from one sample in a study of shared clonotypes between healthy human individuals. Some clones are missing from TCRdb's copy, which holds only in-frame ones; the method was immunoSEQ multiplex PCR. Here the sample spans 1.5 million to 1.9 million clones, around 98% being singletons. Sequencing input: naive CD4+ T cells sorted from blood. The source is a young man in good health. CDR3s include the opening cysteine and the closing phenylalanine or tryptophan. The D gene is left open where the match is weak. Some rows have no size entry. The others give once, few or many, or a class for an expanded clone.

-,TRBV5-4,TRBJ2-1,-,TGTGCCAGCAGCTTTAACCGGGCCCTAGGTGAGCAGTTCTTC,CASSFNRALGEQFF
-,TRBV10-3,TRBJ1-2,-,TGTGCCATCAGTGAGACACGACAGGACTTCTATGGCTACACCTTC,CAISETRQDFYGYTF
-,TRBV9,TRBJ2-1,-,TGTGCCAGCAGCCCGAGGGAGATGAACAATGAGCAGTTCTTC,CASSPREMNNEQFF
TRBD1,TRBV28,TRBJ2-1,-,TGTGCCAGCAGTGAAAGGACAGGGGGCGGTAACAATGAGCAGTTCTTC,CASSERTGGGNNEQFF
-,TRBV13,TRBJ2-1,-,TGTGCCAGCAGCTTACTACAGTACAATGAGCAGTTCTTC,CASSLLQYNEQFF
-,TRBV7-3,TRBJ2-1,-,TGTGCCAGCGGAGCTACTGGGTCCCCTATTCGTGAGCAGTTCTTC,CASGATGSPIREQFF
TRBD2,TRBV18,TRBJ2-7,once,TGTGCCAGCTCACCAGGGACTAGCGGGAGCCACGAGCAGTACTTC,CASSPGTSGSHEQYF
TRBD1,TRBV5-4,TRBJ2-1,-,TGTGCCAGCAGCTCTCTCCTACAGGGGAAAAGTGAGCAGTTCTTC,CASSSLLQGKSEQFF
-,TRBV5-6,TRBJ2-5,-,TGTGCCAGCAGCTTGCCGACAGATCAAGAGACCCAGTACTTC,CASSLPTDQETQYF
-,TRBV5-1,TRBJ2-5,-,TGCGCCAGCAGTTCAGAGGGAATAAGGAAAGAGACCCAGTACTTC,CASSSEGIRKETQYF
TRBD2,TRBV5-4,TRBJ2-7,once,TGTGCCAGCGGAACTAGCGGACAGTACGAGCAGTACTTC,CASGTSGQYEQYF
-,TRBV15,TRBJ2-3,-,TGTGCCACCAGCGGAGTATTCACAGATACGCAGTATTTT,CATSGVFTDTQYF
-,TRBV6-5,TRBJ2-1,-,TGTGCCAGCAGGTACCGACAGGTTTCGAATGAGCAGTTCTTC,CASRYRQVSNEQFF
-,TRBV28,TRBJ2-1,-,TGTGCCAGCAGTTTCCGGCGGGACATATACAATGAGCAGTTCTTC,CASSFRRDIYNEQFF
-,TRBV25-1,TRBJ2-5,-,TGTGCCAGCAGTATTATCCGAGGGACCCAGTACTTC,CASSIIRGTQYF
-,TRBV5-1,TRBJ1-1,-,TGCGCCAGCAGCTTGGTAGGGAGGGAGAACACTGAAGCTTTCTTT,CASSLVGRENTEAFF
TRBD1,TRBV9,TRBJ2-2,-,TGTGCCAGCAGCGTAGCCGGGACAGGGGGCACCGGGGAGCTGTTTTTT,CASSVAGTGGTGELFF
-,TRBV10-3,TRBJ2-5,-,TGTGCCATCAGTTCCCAAGAGACCCAGTACTTC,CAISSQETQYF
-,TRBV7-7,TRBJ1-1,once,TGTGCTAGCAGCTTAGCGGATGGCACTGAAGCTTTCTTT,CASSLADGTEAFF
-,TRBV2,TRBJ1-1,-,TGTGCCAGCAGTTCGGACTGGGCCCTCACTGAAGCTTTCTTT,CASSSDWALTEAFF
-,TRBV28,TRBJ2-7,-,TGTGCCAGCAGTCTTGGGGGGTACGAGCAGTACTTC,CASSLGGYEQYF
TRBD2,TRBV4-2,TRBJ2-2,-,TGTGCCAGCAGCCCCCCGCTGTCGGGAGGAATCGGGGAGCTGTTTTTT,CASSPPLSGGIGELFF
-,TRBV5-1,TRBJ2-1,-,TGCGCCAGCAGCTTAGGTAATACTAACAATGAGCAGTTCTTC,CASSLGNTNNEQFF
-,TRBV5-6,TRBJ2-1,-,TGTGCCAGCAGCTTGAGGGGGGGCTCCTACAATGAGCAGTTCTTC,CASSLRGGSYNEQFF
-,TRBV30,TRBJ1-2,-,TGTGCCGGGTCACCCGCTACAGGGCACTACTATGGCTACACCTTC,CAGSPATGHYYGYTF
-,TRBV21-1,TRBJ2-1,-,TGTGCCAGCCCGGGGACTAGCGGGGACGATAGCTCCTACAATGAGCAGTTCTTC,CASPGTSGDDSSYNEQFF
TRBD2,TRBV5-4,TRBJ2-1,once,TGTGCCAGCAGCCATGGGCGGGAGGGCCGCAATGAGCAGTTCTTC,CASSHGREGRNEQFF
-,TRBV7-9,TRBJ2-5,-,TGTGCCAGCAGCTCTACGGAGAGGGAGACCCAGTACTTC,CASSSTERETQYF
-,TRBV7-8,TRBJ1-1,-,TGTGCCAGCAGTCGACAGGTTCTGGGGTTTGAAGCTTTCTTT,CASSRQVLGFEAFF
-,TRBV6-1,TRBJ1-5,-,TGTGCCAGCAAGGAAAGGGGATCTGGCAATCAGCCCCAGCATTTT,CASKERGSGNQPQHF
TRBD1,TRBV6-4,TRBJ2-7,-,TGTGCCAGCAGTGCCACAGGGGGTACTTCCTACGAGCAGTACTTC,CASSATGGTSYEQYF
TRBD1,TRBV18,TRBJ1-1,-,TGTGCCAGCTCAGACAGGACAGGGAACACTGAAGCTTTCTTT,CASSDRTGNTEAFF
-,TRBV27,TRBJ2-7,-,TGTGCCAGCAGTTTGGTCGGGCTATCCCCTAGAGAGCAGTACTTC,CASSLVGLSPREQYF
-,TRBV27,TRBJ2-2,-,TGTGCCAGCAGTTTAAGTAGGAACACCGGGGAGCTGTTTTTT,CASSLSRNTGELFF
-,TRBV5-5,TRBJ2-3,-,TGTGCCAGCAGCTTGGTTGGCTCTGTCACAGATACGCAGTATTTT,CASSLVGSVTDTQYF
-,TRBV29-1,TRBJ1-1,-,TGCAGCGTTGAGGCAGGGAACACTGAAGCTTTCTTT,CSVEAGNTEAFF
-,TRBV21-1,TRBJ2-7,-,TGTGCCAGCAGCAAAGCCCAGGGGATTTACTACGAGCAGTACTTC,CASSKAQGIYYEQYF
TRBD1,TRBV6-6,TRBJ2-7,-,TGTGCCAGCAGCCCGACAGGGGGCTACGAGCAGTACTTC,CASSPTGGYEQYF
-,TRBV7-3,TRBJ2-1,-,TGTGCCAGCAGGTCAGCCCTAAATGAGCAGTTCTTC,CASRSALNEQFF
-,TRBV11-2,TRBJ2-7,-,TGTGCCAGCAGCTTTTCACAGGGTTACGAGCAGTACTTC,CASSFSQGYEQYF
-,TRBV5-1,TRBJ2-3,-,TGCGCCAGCAACGACCCCCGAGGGGCAGATACGCAGTATTTT,CASNDPRGADTQYF
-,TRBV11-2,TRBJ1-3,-,TGTGCCAGCAGCTTGGGCGGAAACACCATATATTTT,CASSLGGNTIYF
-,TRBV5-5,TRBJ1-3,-,TGTGCCAGCAGCTTGGAAGGGGGTGGAAACACCATATATTTT,CASSLEGGGNTIYF
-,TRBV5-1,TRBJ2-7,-,TGCGCCAGCAGCTGGGGACCCGGCTACGAGCAGTACTTC,CASSWGPGYEQYF
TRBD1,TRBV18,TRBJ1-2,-,TGTGCCAGCTCACCAGACAGGGGTGCCAACTATGGCTACACCTTC,CASSPDRGANYGYTF
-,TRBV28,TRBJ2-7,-,TGTGCCAGCAAGGTCAGGTTATTGATCTCCGACTCCTACGAGCAGTACTTC,CASKVRLLISDSYEQYF
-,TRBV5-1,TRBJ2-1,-,TGCGCCAGCAGCCGGACTGGACAGACATCATACAATGAGCAGTTCTTC,CASSRTGQTSYNEQFF
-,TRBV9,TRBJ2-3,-,TGTGCCAGCAGCGTAGGTCCCGGACCATCATACGCAGATACGCAGTATTTT,CASSVGPGPSYADTQYF
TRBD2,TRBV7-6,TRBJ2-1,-,TGTGCCAGCAGCGAGCCGGGACTAGCGGTAAATGAGCAGTTCTTC,CASSEPGLAVNEQFF
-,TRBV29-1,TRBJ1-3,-,TGCAGCGTTGAACCGACGATTGGAAACACCATATATTTT,CSVEPTIGNTIYF
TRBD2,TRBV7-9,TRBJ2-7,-,TGTGCCAGCAGCTTAGAAGCGGGAAACTACGAGCAGTACTTC,CASSLEAGNYEQYF
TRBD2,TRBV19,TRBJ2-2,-,TGTGCCAGTAGTGCTACTAGCGCGAACACCGGGGAGCTGTTTTTT,CASSATSANTGELFF
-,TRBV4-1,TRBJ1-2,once,TGCGCCAGCAGCCAAGCTGGAGGGGGGCACAACCGTGGCTACACCTTC,CASSQAGGGHNRGYTF
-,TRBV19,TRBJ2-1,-,TGTGCCAGTACACAACCCAGGGGGGTTTACAATGAGCAGTTCTTC,CASTQPRGVYNEQFF